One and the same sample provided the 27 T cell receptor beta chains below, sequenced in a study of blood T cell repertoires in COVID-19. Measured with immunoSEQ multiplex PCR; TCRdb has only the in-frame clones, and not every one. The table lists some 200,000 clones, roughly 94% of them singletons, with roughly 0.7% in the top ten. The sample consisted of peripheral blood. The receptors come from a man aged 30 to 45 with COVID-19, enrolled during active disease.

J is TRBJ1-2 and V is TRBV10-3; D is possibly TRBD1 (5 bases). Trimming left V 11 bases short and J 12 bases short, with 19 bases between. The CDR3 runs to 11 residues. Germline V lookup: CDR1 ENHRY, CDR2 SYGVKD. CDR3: CALAGGGWNTF. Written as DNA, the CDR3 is TGTGCCTTAGCCGGGGGGGGTTGGAACACCTTC.

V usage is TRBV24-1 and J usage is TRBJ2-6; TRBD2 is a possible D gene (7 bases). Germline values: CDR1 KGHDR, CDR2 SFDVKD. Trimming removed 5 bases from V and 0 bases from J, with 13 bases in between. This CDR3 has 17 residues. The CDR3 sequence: CATSGGGADSGANVLTF. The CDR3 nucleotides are TGTGCCACCAGTGGGGGGGGCGCAGACTCTGGGGCCAACGTCCTGACTTTC.

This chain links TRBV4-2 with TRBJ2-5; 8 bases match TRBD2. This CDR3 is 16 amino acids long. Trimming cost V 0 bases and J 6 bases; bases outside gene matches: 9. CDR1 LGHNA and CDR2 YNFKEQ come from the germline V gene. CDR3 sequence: CASSQDGGRGEKTQYF. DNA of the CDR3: TGTGCCAGCAGCCAAGATGGAGGGCGGGGGGAGAAGACCCAGTACTTC.

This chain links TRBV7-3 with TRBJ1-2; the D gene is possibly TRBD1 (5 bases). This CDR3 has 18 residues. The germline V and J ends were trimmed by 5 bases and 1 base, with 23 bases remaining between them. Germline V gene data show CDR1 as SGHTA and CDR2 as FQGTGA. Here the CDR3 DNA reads TGTGCCAGCAGCCCAACCCCCACTACAGGTCGCTTTAACTATGGCTACACCTTC. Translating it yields CASSPTPTTGRFNYGYTF.

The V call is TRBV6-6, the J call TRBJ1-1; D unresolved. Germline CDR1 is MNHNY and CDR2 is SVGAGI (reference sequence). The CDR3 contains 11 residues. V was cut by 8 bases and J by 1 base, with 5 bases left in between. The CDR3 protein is CASFQNTEAFF. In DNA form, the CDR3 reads TGTGCCAGCTTTCAGAACACTGAAGCTTTCTTT.

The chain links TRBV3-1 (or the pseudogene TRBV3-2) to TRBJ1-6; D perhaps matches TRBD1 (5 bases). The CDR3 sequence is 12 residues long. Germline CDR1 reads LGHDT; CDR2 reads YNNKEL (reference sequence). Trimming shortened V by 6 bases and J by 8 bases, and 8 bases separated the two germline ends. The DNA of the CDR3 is TGTGCCAGCAGTCCGGGGGATTCACCCCTCCACTTT. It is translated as CASSPGDSPLHF.

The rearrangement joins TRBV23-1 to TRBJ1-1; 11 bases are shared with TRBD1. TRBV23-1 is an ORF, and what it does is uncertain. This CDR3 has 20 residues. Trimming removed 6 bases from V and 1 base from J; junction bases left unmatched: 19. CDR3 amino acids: CASSPWTGGKGKRWNTEAFF. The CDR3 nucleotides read TGCGCCAGCAGCCCTTGGACAGGGGGCAAGGGTAAACGCTGGAACACTGAAGCTTTCTTT.

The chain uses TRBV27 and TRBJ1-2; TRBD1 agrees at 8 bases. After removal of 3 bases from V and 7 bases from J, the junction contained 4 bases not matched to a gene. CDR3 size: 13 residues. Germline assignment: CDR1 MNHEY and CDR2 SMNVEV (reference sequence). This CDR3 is CASSLPGGSGYTF. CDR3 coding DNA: TGTGCCAGCAGTTTGCCAGGGGGCTCTGGCTACACCTTC.

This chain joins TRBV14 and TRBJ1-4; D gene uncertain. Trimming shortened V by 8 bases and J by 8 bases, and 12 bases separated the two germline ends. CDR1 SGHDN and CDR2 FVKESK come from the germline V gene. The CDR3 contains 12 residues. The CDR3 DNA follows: TGTGCCAGCGCCGGAGATAGAGAAAAACTGTTTTTT. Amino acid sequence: CASAGDREKLFF.

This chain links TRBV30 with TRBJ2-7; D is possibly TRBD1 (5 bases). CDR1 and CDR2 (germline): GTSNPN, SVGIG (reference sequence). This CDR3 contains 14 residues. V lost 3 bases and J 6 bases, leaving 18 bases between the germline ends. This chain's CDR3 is CAWSRATYELEQYF. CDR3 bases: TGTGCCTGGAGCAGGGCCACCTATGAGCTCGAGCAGTACTTC.

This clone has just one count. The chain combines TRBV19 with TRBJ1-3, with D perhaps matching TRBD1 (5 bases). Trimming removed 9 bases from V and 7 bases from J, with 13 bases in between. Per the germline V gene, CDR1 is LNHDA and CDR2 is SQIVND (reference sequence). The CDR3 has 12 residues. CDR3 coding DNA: TGTGCCAGCTCGACAGTTTGGAACACCATATATTTT. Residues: CASSTVWNTIYF. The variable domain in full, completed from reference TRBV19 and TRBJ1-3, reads DGGITQSPKYLFRKEGQNVTLSCEQNLNHDAMYWYRQDPGQGLRLIYYSQIVNDFQKGDIAEGYSVSREKKESFPLTVTSAQKNPTAFYLCASSTVWNTIYFGEGSWLTVV.

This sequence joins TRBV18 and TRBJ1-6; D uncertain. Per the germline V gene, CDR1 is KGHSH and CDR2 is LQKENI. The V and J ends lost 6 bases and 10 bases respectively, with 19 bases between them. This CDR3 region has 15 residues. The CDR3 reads CASSTSRESRSPLHF. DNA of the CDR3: TGTGCCAGCTCCACGTCCCGGGAATCTCGATCACCCCTCCACTTT.

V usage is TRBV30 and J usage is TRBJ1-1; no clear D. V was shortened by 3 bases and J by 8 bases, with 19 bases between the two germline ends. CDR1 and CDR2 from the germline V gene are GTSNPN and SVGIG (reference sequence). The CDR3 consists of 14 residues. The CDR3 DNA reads TGTGCCTGGAGCCCCGGCCCAGCCGCGGTGGAAGCTTTCTTT. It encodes CAWSPGPAAVEAFF.

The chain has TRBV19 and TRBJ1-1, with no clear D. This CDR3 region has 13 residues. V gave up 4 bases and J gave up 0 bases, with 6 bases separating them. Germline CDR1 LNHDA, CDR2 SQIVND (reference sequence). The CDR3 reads CASSSGMNTEAFF. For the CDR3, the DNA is TGTGCCAGTAGTAGCGGTATGAACACTGAAGCTTTCTTT.

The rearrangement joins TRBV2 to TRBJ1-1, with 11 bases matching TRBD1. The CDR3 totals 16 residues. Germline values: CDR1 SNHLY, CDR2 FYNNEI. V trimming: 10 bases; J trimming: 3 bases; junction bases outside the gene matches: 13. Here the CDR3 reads CATLGGQGVGDTEAFF. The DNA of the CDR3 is TGTGCCACCCTCGGGGGACAGGGGGTAGGGGACACTGAAGCTTTCTTT.

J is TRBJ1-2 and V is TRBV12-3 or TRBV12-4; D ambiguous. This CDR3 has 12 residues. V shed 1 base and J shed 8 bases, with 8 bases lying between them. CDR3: CASSLGGRGYTF. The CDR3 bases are TGTGCCAGCAGTTTAGGAGGGAGGGGCTACACCTTC.

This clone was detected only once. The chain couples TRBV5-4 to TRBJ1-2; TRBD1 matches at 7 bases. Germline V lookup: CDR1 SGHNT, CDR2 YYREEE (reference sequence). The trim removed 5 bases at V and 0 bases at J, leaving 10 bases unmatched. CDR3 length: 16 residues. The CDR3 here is CASSSGQEKTNYGYTF. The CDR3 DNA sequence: TGTGCCAGCAGTAGCGGACAGGAAAAAACTAACTATGGCTACACCTTC.

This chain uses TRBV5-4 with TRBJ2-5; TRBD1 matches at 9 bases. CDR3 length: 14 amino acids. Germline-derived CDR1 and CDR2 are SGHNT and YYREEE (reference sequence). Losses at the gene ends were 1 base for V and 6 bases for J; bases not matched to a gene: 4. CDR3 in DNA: TGTGCCAGCAGCTTGACAGGGGGCAGGAAGACCCAGTACTTC. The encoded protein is CASSLTGGRKTQYF.

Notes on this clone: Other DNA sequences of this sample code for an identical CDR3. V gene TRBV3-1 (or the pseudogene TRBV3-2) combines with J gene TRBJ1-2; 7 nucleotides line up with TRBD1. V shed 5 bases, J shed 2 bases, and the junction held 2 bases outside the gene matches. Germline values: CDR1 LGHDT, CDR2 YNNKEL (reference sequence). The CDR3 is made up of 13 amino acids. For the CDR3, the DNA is TGTGCCAGCAGCTTGACAGGGAACTATGGCTACACCTTC. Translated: CASSLTGNYGYTF.

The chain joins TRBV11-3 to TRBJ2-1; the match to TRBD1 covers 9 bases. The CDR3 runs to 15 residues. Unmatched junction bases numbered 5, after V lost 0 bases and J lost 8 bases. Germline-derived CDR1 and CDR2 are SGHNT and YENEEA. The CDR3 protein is CASSLDGTGLYEQFF. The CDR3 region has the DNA TGTGCCAGCAGCTTAGATGGGACAGGGTTGTATGAGCAGTTCTTC.

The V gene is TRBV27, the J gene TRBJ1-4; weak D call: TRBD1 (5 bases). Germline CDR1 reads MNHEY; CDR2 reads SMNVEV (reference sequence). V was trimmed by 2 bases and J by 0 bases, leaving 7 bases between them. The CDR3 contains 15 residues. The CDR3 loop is CASSLKQATNEKLFF. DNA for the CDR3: TGTGCCAGCAGTTTAAAACAGGCAACTAATGAAAAACTGTTTTTT.

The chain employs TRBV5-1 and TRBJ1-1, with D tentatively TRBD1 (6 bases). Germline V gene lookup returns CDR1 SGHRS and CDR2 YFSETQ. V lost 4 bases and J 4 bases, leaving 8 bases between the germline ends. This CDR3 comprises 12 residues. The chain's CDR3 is CASSEGGTEAFF. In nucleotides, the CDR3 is TGCGCCAGCAGCGAAGGGGGCACTGAAGCTTTCTTT.

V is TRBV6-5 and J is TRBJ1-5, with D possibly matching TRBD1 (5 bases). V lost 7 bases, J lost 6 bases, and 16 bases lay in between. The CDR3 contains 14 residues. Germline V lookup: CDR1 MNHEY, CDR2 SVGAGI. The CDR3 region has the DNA TGTGCCAGCACCGCTAGCGGGGGAGGTCAGCCCCAGCATTTT. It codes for CASTASGGGQPQHF.

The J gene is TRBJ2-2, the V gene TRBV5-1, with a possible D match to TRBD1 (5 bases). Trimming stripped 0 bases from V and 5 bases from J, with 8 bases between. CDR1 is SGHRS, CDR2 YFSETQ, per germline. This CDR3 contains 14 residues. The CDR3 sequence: CASSLGWTTGELFF. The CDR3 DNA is TGCGCCAGCAGCTTGGGGTGGACAACCGGGGAGCTGTTTTTT. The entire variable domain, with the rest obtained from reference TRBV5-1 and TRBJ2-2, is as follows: KAGVTQTPRYLIKTRGQQVTLSCSPISGHRSVSWYQQTPGQGLQFLFEYFSETQRNKGNFPGRFSGRQFSNSRSEMNVSTLELGDSALYLCASSLGWTTGELFFGEGSRLTVL.

CDR3 amino acids: CASSPSGQGYGYTF. The CDR3 nucleotides are TGTGCCAGCTCACCCTCAGGACAGGGGTATGGCTACACCTTC. This rearrangement joins TRBV18 to TRBJ1-2, with TRBD1 matching 9 bases. Germline V CDR1 and CDR2: KGHSH, LQKENI. Trimming cost V 3 bases and J 5 bases; bases outside gene matches: 4. This CDR3 has 14 amino acids.

CDR3 DNA sequence: TGTGCCAGCAGCTTAGTTCAACGGGACAGGGTAACAGATACGCAGTATTTT. Its protein product is CASSLVQRDRVTDTQYF. The J gene is TRBJ2-3, the V gene TRBV7-9; 9 bases are shared with TRBD1. Germline loops: CDR1 SEHNR, CDR2 FQNEAQ (reference sequence). V shed 1 base, J shed 3 bases, and the junction held 8 bases outside the gene matches. The CDR3 has 17 residues. Supplemented by reference TRBV7-9 and TRBJ2-3, the full variable domain reads DTGVSQNPRHKITKRGQNVTFRCDPISEHNRLYWYRQTLGQGPEFLTYFQNEAQLEKSRLLSDRFSAERPKGSFSTLEIQRTEQGDSAMYLCASSLVQRDRVTDTQYFGPGTRLTVL.

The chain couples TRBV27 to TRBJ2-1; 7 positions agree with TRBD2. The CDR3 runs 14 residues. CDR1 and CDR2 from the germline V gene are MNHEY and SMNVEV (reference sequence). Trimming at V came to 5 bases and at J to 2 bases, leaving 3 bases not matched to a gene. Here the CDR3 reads CASSPAGAYNEQFF. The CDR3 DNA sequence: TGTGCCAGCAGTCCGGCGGGAGCCTACAATGAGCAGTTCTTC.